The 10 T cell receptor beta chains below come from one sample, sequenced in a study of regulatory T cells in long-lasting Graves disease. The time point denotes: newly diagnosed GD, antithyroid drugs for less than 3 months. Scientists built the TCR library using RNA that was extracted from PBMCs. Investigators prepared the TCR beta libraries by applying iRepertoire HTBI primers and Arm-PCR of CDR3 regions. MiXCR, applied by TCRdb to the multiplex PCR reads, yields one record per CDR3 protein. This table holds about half a million distinct CDR3 sequences, about 12% found once. The sample was also reused in another study, on T cells in Graves' hyperthyroidism and ophthalmopathy.

The specimen comprised peripheral blood mononuclear cells (PBMCs), sampled at new diagnosis, from a patient treated with antithyroid drugs. Every receptor here comes from a woman aged 30 to 39 with Graves disease.

This clonotype was picked up many times. The CDR3 DNA reads TGTGCCAGCAGCATCCCGACAGGGTTGGAGGAAAAACTGTTTTTT. It encodes CASSIPTGLEEKLFF. The chain is built from TRBV7-9 and TRBJ1-4, with 7 bases matching TRBD1. Germline values: CDR1 SEHNR, CDR2 FQNEAQ (reference sequence). The CDR3 contains 15 residues. After removal of 5 bases from V and 8 bases from J, the junction contained 11 bases not matched to a gene.

This clonotype was observed many times. The rearrangement joins TRBV28 to TRBJ2-7; no definite D call. This CDR3 is built from 14 residues. CDR1 and CDR2 (germline): MDHEN, SYDVKM. The ends were cut back, 1 base at V and 3 bases at J, with 10 bases in the middle. CDR3: CASSLFGPDYEQYF. CDR3 nucleotide sequence: TGTGCCAGCAGTTTATTTGGGCCGGACTACGAGCAGTACTTC.

The chain carries TRBV11-3 and TRBJ2-1; 15 bases fit TRBD2. V lost 5 bases to trimming and J lost 12 bases; unmatched junction nucleotides: 2. Germline-derived CDR1 and CDR2 are SGHNT and YENEEA. This CDR3 comprises 13 residues. For the CDR3, the DNA is TGTGCCAGCAGCCCGGGACTAGCGGGAGGGCAGTTCTTC. Its protein is CASSPGLAGGQFF.

This clonotype was counted ten times or more. J is TRBJ2-1 and V is TRBV5-1, with a weak D call TRBD2 (7 bases). From germline, CDR1 is SGHRS and CDR2 YFSETQ. The CDR3 has 14 amino acids. The V end was cut by 4 bases, the J end by 6 bases, with 14 bases between. The CDR3 DNA follows: TGCGCCAGCAGCCCGGGGGGCCAGGGCAATGAGCAGTTCTTC. Translation: CASSPGGQGNEQFF.

This clonotype was seen repeatedly, ten times or more. The chain carries TRBV25-1 and TRBJ1-1; no definite D call. The CDR3 loop spans 17 amino acids. From germline, CDR1 is MGHDK and CDR2 SYGVNS. Trimming cost V 2 bases and J 5 bases, with 21 bases left between them. The CDR3 reads CASSESRSGGPRTEAFF. DNA for the CDR3: TGTGCCAGCAGTGAAAGTAGGTCAGGTGGACCGAGGACTGAAGCTTTCTTT.

The chain has TRBV20-1 and TRBJ2-7, with a tentative D call TRBD2 (6 bases). Germline V gene lookup returns CDR1 DFQATT and CDR2 SNEGSKA (reference sequence). This CDR3 is 14 amino acids long. The DNA of the CDR3 is TGCAGCGCTTTCTACGGGAAGGAGGGCTACGAGCAGTACTTC. Amino acid sequence: CSAFYGKEGYEQYF.

The V gene is TRBV10-3, the J gene TRBJ1-1; D might be TRBD1 (6 bases). Germline V CDR1 and CDR2: ENHRY, SYGVKD. Trimming stripped 7 bases from V and 2 bases from J, with 8 bases between. This CDR3 has 12 residues. Here the CDR3 DNA reads TGTGCCATCAACAGGGATAACACTGAAGCTTTCTTT. It yields the protein CAINRDNTEAFF.

This clonotype was observed many times. This chain connects TRBV9 to TRBJ1-5, with D perhaps matching TRBD1 (5 bases). The CDR3 spans 14 residues. CDR1 and CDR2 (germline): SGDLS, YYNGEE. The ends were cut back, 0 bases at V and 5 bases at J, with 9 bases in the middle. For the CDR3, the DNA is TGTGCCAGCAGCGTAGGGAGGGACTATCAGCCCCAGCATTTT. It encodes CASSVGRDYQPQHF.

This clonotype was seen ten or more times. The chain carries TRBV19 and TRBJ1-1; maybe TRBD1 (5 bases). CDR3 length: 13 residues. Trimming left V 5 bases short and J 5 bases short, with 12 bases between. Germline CDR1 reads LNHDA; CDR2 reads SQIVND (reference sequence). The CDR3 coding sequence is TGTGCCAGTAGTGACGGGGAGGGGACTGAAGCTTTCTTT. Its protein product is CASSDGEGTEAFF.

This clonotype was counted a few times. This chain uses TRBV7-6 with TRBJ2-7, with D uncertain. The V end lost 8 bases, the J end lost 2 bases, and 16 bases lay between the germline ends. Germline loops: CDR1 SGHVS, CDR2 FNYEAQ. The CDR3 runs 14 residues. CDR3: CASRTTTATYEQYF. As DNA, the CDR3 is TGTGCCAGCCGAACGACGACGGCGACCTACGAGCAGTACTTC.